Reported below is one TCR beta chain. Its ends do not fully match the called genes, so a read error is possible. The CDR3 is 15 amino acids. Investigators amplified TCR beta CDR3 regions from RNA transcripts. First-round RT-PCR with HTBI primers preceded a second-round multiplex PCR. TCRdb re-analysed the multiplex PCR reads in MiXCR, keeping a single row per CDR3 protein. Of just over 600,000 distinct CDR3 sequences listed, 20% to 25% are singletons. The entry originates in a study of Graves' ophthalmopathy and Graves' hyperthyroidism. The TCR was taken from a woman aged 18-29 years with stable Graves' hyperthyroidism. Some clones in this sample may be carry-over from other donors' samples. The chain is built from TRBV12-3 or TRBV12-4 and TRBJ1-5; the match to TRBD1 covers 8 bases. The sample was peripheral blood. The chain's CDR3 is CASSPGQGSNQSQHF. The CDR3 bases are TGTGCCAGCAGTCCCGGACAGGGCTCGAATCAGTCCCAGCATTTT.